A single sample gave rise to the 9 T cell receptor beta chains below, sequenced in a study of blood T cell repertoires in COVID-19. Sequencing was performed with immunoSEQ multiplex PCR; in TCRdb, only in-frame clones are kept and a portion is missing. This sample yields approximately 100,000 clones, of which roughly 82% are seen a single time; under 13% belongs to the top ten. The sample taken for sequencing was peripheral blood. The receptors were gathered from a man between 70 and 80 years old with active or convalescent COVID-19.

The chain employs TRBV18 and TRBJ2-3; perhaps TRBD2 as D (5 bases). Trimming pared 3 bases from V and 0 bases from J, leaving 10 bases between. This CDR3 comprises 15 residues. Germline V gene lookup returns CDR1 KGHSH and CDR2 LQKENI. DNA for the CDR3: TGTGCCAGCTCACCGACGAGGGTTAGCACAGATACGCAGTATTTT. It specifies CASSPTRVSTDTQYF.

For the CDR3, the DNA is TGTGCCAGCAGCCGGGGGGACAGGGCCTACGAGCAGTACTTC. Its translation: CASSRGDRAYEQYF. The rearrangement joins TRBV5-5 to TRBJ2-7; 9 bases are shared with TRBD1. This CDR3 region has 14 residues. The V gene's germline CDR1 is SGHKS and CDR2 YYEKEE (reference sequence). Trimming took 4 bases from V and 2 from J; bases not matched to a gene: 4.

There are a few counts of this clone. The chain recombines TRBV19 with TRBJ1-2, with D tentatively TRBD1 (6 bases). This CDR3 contains 15 residues. In germline, CDR1 is LNHDA, CDR2 SQIVND (reference sequence). V lost 5 bases, J lost 4 bases, and 17 bases lay in between. The CDR3 DNA sequence: TGTGCCAGTAGTCTCCGACAGGAGAGTATCTATGGCTACACCTTC. Translation gives CASSLRQESIYGYTF.

The J gene is TRBJ2-1, the V gene TRBV7-5; TRBD2 was called by the table and not checked on the DNA. TRBV7-5 is termed a pseudogene. The CDR3 is 17 amino acids. The CDR3 protein is CARSLEARGKNYNEQFF. CDR3 coding DNA: TGTGCCAGAAGCTTAGAGGCGCGGGGAAAAAATTACAATGAGCAGTTCTTC.

CDR3 sequence (DNA): TGTGCCAGCAGCTTAGGAGGGGGCGGCCACAATGAGCAGTTCTTC. This encodes CASSLGGGGHNEQFF. This rearrangement joins TRBV11-2 to TRBJ2-1; 7 bases line up with TRBD1. Germline V gives CDR1 SGHAT, CDR2 FQNNGV. CDR3 size: 15 residues. The junction had 5 bases not matched to a gene; V was cut back by 1 base and J by 5 bases.

This rearrangement joins TRBV19 to TRBJ2-1; the match to TRBD1 covers 8 bases. This CDR3 is built from 16 residues. V was pared by 7 bases and J by 10 bases, with 18 bases of the junction left unmatched. The V gene's germline CDR1 is LNHDA and CDR2 SQIVND (reference sequence). For the CDR3, the DNA is TGTGCCAGTAAGGCCACAGGACAGGGCCTGGTTAGGGAGCAGTTCTTC. It codes for CASKATGQGLVREQFF. Filled out from reference TRBV19 and TRBJ2-1, the complete variable domain reads DGGITQSPKYLFRKEGQNVTLSCEQNLNHDAMYWYRQDPGQGLRLIYYSQIVNDFQKGDIAEGYSVSREKKESFPLTVTSAQKNPTAFYLCASKATGQGLVREQFFGPGTRLTVL.

J is TRBJ2-7 and V is TRBV5-1, with TRBD1 matching 7 bases. Germline V CDR1 and CDR2: SGHRS, YFSETQ. J was trimmed by 5 bases and V by 0 bases; bases with no gene match: 8. The CDR3 has 15 residues. CDR3 protein: CASSLALGQADEQYF. CDR3 sequence (DNA): TGCGCCAGCAGCTTGGCCCTAGGACAGGCCGACGAGCAGTACTTC.

This chain links TRBV27 with TRBJ1-6; D remains unclear. Trimming cost V 0 bases and J 10 bases, with 7 bases left between them. The CDR3 has 13 residues. CDR1 MNHEY and CDR2 SMNVEV come from the germline V gene (reference sequence). In DNA, the CDR3 is TGTGCCAGCAGTTTATCCTGGCAATCACCCCTCCACTTT. Protein sequence: CASSLSWQSPLHF.

The V and J genes are TRBV12-3 or TRBV12-4 and TRBJ1-1; D gene ambiguous. This CDR3 is built from 12 residues. V was pared by 2 bases and J by 9 bases, with 10 bases between. The CDR3 spells CASSLIAGKAFF. CDR3 DNA: TGTGCCAGCAGTTTAATCGCGGGGAAAGCTTTCTTT.